This entry describes one T cell receptor (beta chain). In the source study's methods: Reference gene primer amplification gave nucleated cell count estimates. Generated by immunoSEQ multiplex PCR, the TCRdb table keeps only in-frame clones and is missing some. D and trimming come from the DNA, and the V and J calls and clone size come from that table. Here the sample spans some 250,000 clones, about 89% being singletons. The germline V gene encodes CDR1 SGHRS and CDR2 YFSETQ. There are 16 residues in the CDR3. V was shortened by 0 bases and J by 5 bases, with 18 bases between the two germline ends. The data originate from a study of blood T cell repertoires in COVID-19. As for the study in general: T cells, B-cell-depleted T cells, or PBMCs provided the cDNA or gDNA that served as material.

Assignments of participants to cohorts depended upon their own reported clinical history. Sequenced sample: PBMCs or T cells enriched from blood (not recorded which). V is TRBV5-1 and J is TRBJ2-7, with D possibly matching TRBD1 (6 bases). This TCR came from a human donor in a cohort exposed to, infected with or recovered from COVID-19 (not recorded which). The donor label of this sample is uncertain. The CDR3 sequence is CASSLAAWVRGDEQYF. The CDR3 DNA is TGCGCCAGCAGCTTGGCCGCCTGGGTCAGGGGCGACGAGCAGTACTTC.